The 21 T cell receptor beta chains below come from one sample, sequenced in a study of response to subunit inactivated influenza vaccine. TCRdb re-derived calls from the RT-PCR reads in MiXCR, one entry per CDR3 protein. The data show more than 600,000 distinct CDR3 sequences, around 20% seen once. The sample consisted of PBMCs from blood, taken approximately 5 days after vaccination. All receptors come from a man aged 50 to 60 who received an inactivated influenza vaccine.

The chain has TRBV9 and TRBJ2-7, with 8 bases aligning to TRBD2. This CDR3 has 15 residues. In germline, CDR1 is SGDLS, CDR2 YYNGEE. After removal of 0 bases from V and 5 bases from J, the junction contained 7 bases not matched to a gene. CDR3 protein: CASSVAGTRHHEQYF. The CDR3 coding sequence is TGTGCCAGCAGCGTAGCTGGGACTAGACACCACGAGCAGTACTTC.

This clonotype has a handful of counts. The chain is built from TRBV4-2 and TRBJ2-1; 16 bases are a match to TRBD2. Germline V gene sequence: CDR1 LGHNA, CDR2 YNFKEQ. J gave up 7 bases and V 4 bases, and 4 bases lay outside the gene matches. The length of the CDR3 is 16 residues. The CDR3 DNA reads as TGTGCCAGCAGCCGGGGACTAGCGGGGGGGCAGAATGAGCAGTTCTTC. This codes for CASSRGLAGGQNEQFF.

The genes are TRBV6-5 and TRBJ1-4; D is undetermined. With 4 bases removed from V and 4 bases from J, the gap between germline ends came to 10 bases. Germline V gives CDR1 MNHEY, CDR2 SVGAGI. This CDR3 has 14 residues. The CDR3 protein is CASSLTSVNEKLFF. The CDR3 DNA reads TGTGCCAGCAGTTTAACCTCAGTTAATGAAAAACTGTTTTTT.

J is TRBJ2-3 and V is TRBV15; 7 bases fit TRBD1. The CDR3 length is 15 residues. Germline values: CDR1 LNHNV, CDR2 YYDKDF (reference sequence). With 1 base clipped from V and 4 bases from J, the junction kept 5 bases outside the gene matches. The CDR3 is CATSRGQGEADTQYF. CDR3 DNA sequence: TGTGCCACCAGCAGAGGACAGGGAGAAGCAGATACGCAGTATTTT. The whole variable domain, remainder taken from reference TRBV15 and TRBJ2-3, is DAMVIQNPRYQVTQFGKPVTLSCSQTLNHNVMYWYQQKSSQAPKLLFHYYDKDFNNEADTPDNFQSRRPNTSFCFLDIRSPGLGDTAMYLCATSRGQGEADTQYFGPGTRLTVL.

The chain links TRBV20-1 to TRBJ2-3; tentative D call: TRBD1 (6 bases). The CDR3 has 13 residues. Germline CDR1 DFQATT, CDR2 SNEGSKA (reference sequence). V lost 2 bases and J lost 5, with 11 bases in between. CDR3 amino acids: CSARLDRRDTQYF. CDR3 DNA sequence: TGCAGTGCTAGACTAGACAGGCGAGATACGCAGTATTTT.

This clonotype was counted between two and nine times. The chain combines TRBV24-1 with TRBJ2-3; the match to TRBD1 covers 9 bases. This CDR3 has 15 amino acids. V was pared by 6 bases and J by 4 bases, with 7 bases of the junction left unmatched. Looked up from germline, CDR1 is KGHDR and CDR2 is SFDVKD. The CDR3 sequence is CATSTGGINADTQYF. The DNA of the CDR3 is TGTGCCACCAGTACAGGGGGCATAAACGCAGATACGCAGTATTTT.

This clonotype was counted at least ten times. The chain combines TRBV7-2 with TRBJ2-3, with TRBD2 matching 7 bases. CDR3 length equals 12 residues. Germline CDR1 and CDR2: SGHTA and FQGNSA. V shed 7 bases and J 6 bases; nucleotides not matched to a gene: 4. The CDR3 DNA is TGTGCCAGCACCCCCGGGGGGGATACGCAGTATTTT. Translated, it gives CASTPGGDTQYF. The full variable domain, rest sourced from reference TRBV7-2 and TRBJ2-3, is GAGVSQSPSNKVTEKGKDVELRCDPISGHTALYWYRQSLGQGLEFLIYFQGNSAPDKSGLPSDRFSAERTGGSVSTLTIQRTQQEDSAVYLCASTPGGDTQYFGPGTRLTVL.

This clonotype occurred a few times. The CDR3 sequence is CASSLAGTGGKTDTQYF. The DNA for the CDR3 is TGCGCCAGCAGCTTGGCTGGGACAGGAGGAAAAACAGATACGCAGTATTTT. V gene TRBV5-1 combines with J gene TRBJ2-3, with 8 bases fitting TRBD1. The junction had 9 bases not matched to a gene; V was cut back by 0 bases and J by 3 bases. Germline CDR1 reads SGHRS; CDR2 reads YFSETQ. This CDR3 spans 17 amino acids.

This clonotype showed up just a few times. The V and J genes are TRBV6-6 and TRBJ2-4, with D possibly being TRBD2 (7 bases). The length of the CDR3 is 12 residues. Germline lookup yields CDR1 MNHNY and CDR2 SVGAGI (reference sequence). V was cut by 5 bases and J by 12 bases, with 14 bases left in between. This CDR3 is CASSNRGGDQYF. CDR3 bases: TGTGCCAGCAGTAACCGAGGGGGGGATCAGTACTTC.

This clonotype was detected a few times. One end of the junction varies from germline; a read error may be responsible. The CDR3 DNA sequence: TGCAGTGCTAGAGATATCGTGCCTGAGCAGTTTTTC. Translation: CSARDIVPEQFF. The V gene is TRBV20-1, the J gene TRBJ2-1; D is unclear. Germline loops: CDR1 DFQATT, CDR2 SNEGSKA (reference sequence). CDR3 length equals 12 residues.

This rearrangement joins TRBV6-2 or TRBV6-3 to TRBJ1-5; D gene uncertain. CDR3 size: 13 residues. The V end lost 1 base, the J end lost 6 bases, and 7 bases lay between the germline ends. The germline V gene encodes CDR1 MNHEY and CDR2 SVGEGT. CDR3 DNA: TGTGCCAGCAGTTACTTGGAGGCTCAGCCCCAGCATTTT. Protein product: CASSYLEAQPQHF.

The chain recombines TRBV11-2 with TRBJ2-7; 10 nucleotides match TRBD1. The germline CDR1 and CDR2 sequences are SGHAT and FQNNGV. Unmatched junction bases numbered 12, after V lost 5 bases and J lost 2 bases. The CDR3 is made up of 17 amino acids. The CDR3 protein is CASSTSAGQGSPYEQYF. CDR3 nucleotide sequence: TGTGCCAGCAGCACCTCCGCGGGACAGGGGTCCCCCTACGAGCAGTACTTC.

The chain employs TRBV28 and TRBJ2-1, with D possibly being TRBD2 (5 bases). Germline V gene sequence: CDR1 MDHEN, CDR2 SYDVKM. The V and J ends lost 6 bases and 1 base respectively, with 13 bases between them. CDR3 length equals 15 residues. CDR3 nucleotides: TGTGCCAGCAGAAAAGGAGGCGGGTCCTACAATGAGCAGTTCTTC. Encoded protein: CASRKGGGSYNEQFF.

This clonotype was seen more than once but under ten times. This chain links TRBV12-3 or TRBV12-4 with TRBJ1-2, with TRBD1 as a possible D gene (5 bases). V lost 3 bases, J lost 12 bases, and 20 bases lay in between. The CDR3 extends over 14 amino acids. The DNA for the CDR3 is TGTGCCAGCAGTTTGTCGAGGGGACCTAGAGAAGACACCTTC. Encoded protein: CASSLSRGPREDTF.

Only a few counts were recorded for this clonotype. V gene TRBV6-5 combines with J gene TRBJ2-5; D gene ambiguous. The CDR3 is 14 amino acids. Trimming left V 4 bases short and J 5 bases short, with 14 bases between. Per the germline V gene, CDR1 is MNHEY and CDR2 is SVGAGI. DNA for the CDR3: TGTGCCAGCAGTTGGTCCGAAAACGGGGAGACCCAGTACTTC. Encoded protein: CASSWSENGETQYF.

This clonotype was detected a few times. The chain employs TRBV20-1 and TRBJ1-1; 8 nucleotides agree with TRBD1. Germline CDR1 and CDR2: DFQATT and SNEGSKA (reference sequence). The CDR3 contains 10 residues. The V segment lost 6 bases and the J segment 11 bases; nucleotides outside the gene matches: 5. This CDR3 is CSAKQGDAFF. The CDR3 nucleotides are TGCAGTGCAAAACAGGGGGACGCTTTCTTT.

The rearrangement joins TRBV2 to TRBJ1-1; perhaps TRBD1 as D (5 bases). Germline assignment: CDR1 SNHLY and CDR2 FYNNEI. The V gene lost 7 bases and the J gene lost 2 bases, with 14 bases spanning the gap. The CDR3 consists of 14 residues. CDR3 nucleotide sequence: TGTGCCAGCAATTTCGGACATCTAAACACTGAAGCTTTCTTT. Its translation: CASNFGHLNTEAFF.

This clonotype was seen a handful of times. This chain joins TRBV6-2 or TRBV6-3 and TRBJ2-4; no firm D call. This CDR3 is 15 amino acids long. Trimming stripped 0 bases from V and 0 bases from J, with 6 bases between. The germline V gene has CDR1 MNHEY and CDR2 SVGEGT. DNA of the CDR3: TGTGCCAGCAGTTACTCAAGTTTAGCCAAAAACATTCAGTACTTC. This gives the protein CASSYSSLAKNIQYF.

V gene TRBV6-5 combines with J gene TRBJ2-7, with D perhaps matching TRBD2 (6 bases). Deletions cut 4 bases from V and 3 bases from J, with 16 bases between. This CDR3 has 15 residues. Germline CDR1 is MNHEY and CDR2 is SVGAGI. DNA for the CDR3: TGTGCCAGCAGTTTATCCCGACTAGGCCTCTACGAGCAGTACTTC. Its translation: CASSLSRLGLYEQYF.

This CDR3 is CASSYSPSSYNEQFF. For the CDR3, the DNA is TGTGCCAGCAGTTACTCGCCAAGCTCCTACAATGAGCAGTTCTTC. The rearrangement uses TRBV6-5 and TRBJ2-1; D remains ambiguous. Trimming pared 0 bases from V and 0 bases from J, leaving 6 bases between. Germline V gene data show CDR1 as MNHEY and CDR2 as SVGAGI. This CDR3 contains 15 residues.

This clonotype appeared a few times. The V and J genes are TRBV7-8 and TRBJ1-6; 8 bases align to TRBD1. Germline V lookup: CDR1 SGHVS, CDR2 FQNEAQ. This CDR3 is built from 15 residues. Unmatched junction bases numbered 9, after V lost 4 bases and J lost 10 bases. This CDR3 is CASSSPRTGRSPLHF. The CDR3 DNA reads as TGTGCCAGCAGCTCTCCTCGGACAGGGAGATCACCCCTCCACTTT.